This T cell receptor beta chain stems from a study of spatial heterogeneity in lung cancer. This clonotype was counted a few times. Its specificity is not known. The study's findings and limits: Expanded alpha and beta TCR counts within tumors tracked tumor mutation counts.

Time point reported: sample taken at primary tumor resection. TCRdb independently ran MiXCR on the 5' RACE reads; one entry per CDR3 protein. The top ten clones hold roughly 20% of a sample with around 100,000 distinct CDR3 sequences, 4.4% of them seen once. The origin of this receptor is a male donor with early-stage non-small cell lung cancer. This specimen was lung tumor tissue, taken at surgery.

This chain's CDR3 is CASSRADEGYEQYF. CDR3 nucleotides: TGTGCCAGCAGTAGGGCCGACGAGGGCTACGAGCAGTACTTC. The V gene is TRBV6-1, the J gene TRBJ2-7, with a possible D match to TRBD2 (5 bases). There are 14 residues in the CDR3. Trimming stripped 5 bases from V and 3 bases from J, with 14 bases between. Looked up from germline, CDR1 is MNHNS and CDR2 is SASEGT.